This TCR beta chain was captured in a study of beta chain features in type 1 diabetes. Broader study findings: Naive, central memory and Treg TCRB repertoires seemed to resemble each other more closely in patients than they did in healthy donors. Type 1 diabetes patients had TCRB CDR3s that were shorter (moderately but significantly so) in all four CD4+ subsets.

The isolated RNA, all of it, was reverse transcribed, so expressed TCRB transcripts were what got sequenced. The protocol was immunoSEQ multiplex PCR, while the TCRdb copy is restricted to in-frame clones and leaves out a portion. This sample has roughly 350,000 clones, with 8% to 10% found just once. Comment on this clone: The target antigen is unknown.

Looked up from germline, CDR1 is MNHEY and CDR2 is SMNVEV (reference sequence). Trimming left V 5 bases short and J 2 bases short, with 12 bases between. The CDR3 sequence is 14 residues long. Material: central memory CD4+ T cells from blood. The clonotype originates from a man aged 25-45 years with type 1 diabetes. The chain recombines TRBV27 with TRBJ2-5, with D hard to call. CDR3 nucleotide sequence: TGTGCCAGCAGTCCAGGACGGAGACAAGAGACCCAGTACTTC. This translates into CASSPGRRQETQYF.